This T cell receptor beta chain was obtained from a study of cytotoxic CD8 clonotypes in ibrutinib-treated CLL. Trimming left V 4 bases short and J 0 bases short, with 14 bases between. The CDR3 totals 16 residues. CDR1 and CDR2 from the germline V gene are SEHNR and FQNEAQ (reference sequence). Using immunoSEQ multiplex PCR, the repertoire was profiled, and TCRdb retains in-frame clones only, with some absent. The repertoire holds fewer than 7,000 clones, with 65% to 70% as singletons. This clone was counted between two and nine times. The sample here was PBMCs, taken before ibrutinib treatment. The rearrangement uses TRBV7-9 and TRBJ2-3, with D perhaps matching TRBD1 (6 bases). This clonotype was sampled from a human donor with chronic lymphocytic leukemia. CDR3 protein: CASSSSGAWSTDTQYF. The CDR3 region has the DNA TGTGCCAGCAGCTCGTCAGGGGCGTGGAGCACAGATACGCAGTATTTT.